This T cell receptor (beta chain) came from a study of T cells after yellow fever vaccination. Overall study: Each low-cell-number fraction was prepared by means of SMART-Seq v4 Ultra Low Input.

As for this clonotype: What it binds is not known.

The CDR3 length is 12 residues. Germline CDR1 reads MNHNY; CDR2 reads SVGAGI (reference sequence). V lost 10 bases, J lost 0 bases, and 2 bases stayed unmatched. TCRdb re-analysed the 5' RACE reads in MiXCR, keeping a single row per CDR3 protein. The sample lists some 560,000 distinct CDR3 sequences; 15% to 20% were seen once. The study's findings and limits: Subsequent to the booster, the majority of primary-vaccination clones reappeared (about 97% CD4, 80% to 90% CD8). The appearance of a small share of clonotypes in both CD4 and CD8 compartments was observed.

This chain connects TRBV6-6 to TRBJ1-2, with 7 bases lining up with TRBD1. The origin of this receptor is a man aged 25 to 40 who received the YFV17D yellow fever vaccine. Sequenced material: PBMCs, taken 15 days after the yellow fever booster vaccination. CDR3 nucleotides: TGTGCCACCGGGACAGCTAACTATGGCTACACCTTC. Translated: CATGTANYGYTF.